The T cell receptor beta chain under discussion was sequenced for a study of blood T cell repertoires in COVID-19. Study details: The United States, Italy and Spain were the sources of the acute and convalescent COVID-19 samples. PBMCs, B-cell-depleted T cells, or T cells were the source of the cDNA or gDNA that made up the material.

Per the original methods: Researchers report that nucleated cell counts were estimated from reference gene primer amplification. Sequenced by immunoSEQ multiplex PCR; TCRdb stores in-frame clones only, minus some. V, J and clone size were drawn from that table, and D and trimming were deduced from the DNA. Of about 53,000 clones in the sample, roughly 79% were seen once. Germline V lookup: CDR1 MGHRA, CDR2 YSYEKL. The CDR3 runs 13 residues. J was trimmed by 3 bases and V by 4 bases; bases with no gene match: 1. The sequence derives from a human donor in a cohort sampled during active COVID-19. The sample was peripheral blood. The chain links TRBV4-1 to TRBJ1-2; 8 nucleotides align to TRBD1. CDR3 amino acids: CASSLTGDYGYTF. In DNA, the CDR3 is TGCGCCAGCAGCCTGACAGGGGACTATGGCTACACCTTC.